This T cell receptor beta chain was identified during a study of blood T cell repertoires in COVID-19. Turning to the study itself: Acute and convalescent COVID-19 samples came from the United States, Italy and Spain. Sources were T cells, B-cell-depleted T cells, or PBMCs; the material itself was cDNA or gDNA.

The CDR3 runs 14 residues. In germline, CDR1 is SGHNT, CDR2 YYREEE (reference sequence). V lost 5 bases, J lost 4 bases, and 14 bases lay in between. Generated by immunoSEQ multiplex PCR, the TCRdb table keeps only in-frame clones and is missing some. The repertoire has over 85,000 clones, more than 85% of them found once; the top ten carry about 2.5%. The sequencing input was peripheral blood. The TCR originated in a human donor with active COVID-19. The donor label of this sample is uncertain. The chain has TRBV5-4 and TRBJ2-3; a weak D match, TRBD2 (6 bases). CDR3 DNA sequence: TGTGCCAGCAGAGAAGGACCTAGCGCAGATACGCAGTATTTT. This sequence encodes CASREGPSADTQYF.